This TCR beta chain emerged from a study of shared clonotypes between healthy human individuals. Study details: The composition of the donors was a couple of women and a few men aged 18 to 49.

Deep-level settings were used for running the assay. Data came from immunoSEQ multiplex PCR; TCRdb stores just in-frame clones and leaves some out. The sample shows about 520,000 clones, over 70% of them seen only once. The study drew its donors from healthy HIV-negative adults without recent acute infections or vaccinations. Every donor was a Caucasian adult from Nashville, Tennessee. Per germline, CDR1 MNHNS and CDR2 SASEGT. The ends were cut back, 2 bases at V and 5 bases at J, with 15 bases in the middle. The CDR3 consists of 15 residues. The clonotype was recovered from a woman in her forties in good health. Some clones in this sample may be carry-over from other donors' samples. Sequencing input: PBMCs. This chain links TRBV6-1 with TRBJ2-5; a possible D gene is TRBD2 (6 bases). The CDR3 DNA sequence: TGTGCCAGCAGTGAATATGGAGGGGCGGTTGAGACCCAGTACTTC. This sequence encodes CASSEYGGAVETQYF.